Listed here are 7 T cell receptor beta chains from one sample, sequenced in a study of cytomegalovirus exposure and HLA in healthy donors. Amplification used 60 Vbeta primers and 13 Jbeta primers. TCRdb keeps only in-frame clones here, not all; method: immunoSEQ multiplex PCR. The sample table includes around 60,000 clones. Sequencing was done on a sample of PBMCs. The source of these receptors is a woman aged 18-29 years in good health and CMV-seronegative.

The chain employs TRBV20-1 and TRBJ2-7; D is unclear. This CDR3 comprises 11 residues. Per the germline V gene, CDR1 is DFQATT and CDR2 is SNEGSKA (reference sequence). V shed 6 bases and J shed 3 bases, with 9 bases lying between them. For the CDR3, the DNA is TGCAGTGCCCAATACAGCTACGAGCAGTACTTC. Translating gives CSAQYSYEQYF.

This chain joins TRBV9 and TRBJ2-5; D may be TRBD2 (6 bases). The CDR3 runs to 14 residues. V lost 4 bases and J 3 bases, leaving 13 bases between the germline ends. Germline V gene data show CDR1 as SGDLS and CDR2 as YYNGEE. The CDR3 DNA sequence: TGTGCCAGCAGCTCCCGGGTAGCGGAAGAGACCCAGTACTTC. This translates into CASSSRVAEETQYF.

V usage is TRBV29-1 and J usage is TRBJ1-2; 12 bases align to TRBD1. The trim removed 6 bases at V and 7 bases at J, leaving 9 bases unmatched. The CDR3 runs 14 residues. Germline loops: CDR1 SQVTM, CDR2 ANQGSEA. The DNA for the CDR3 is TGCAGCGTCGGGGGGGGACAGGGGGCAATTGGCTACACCTTC. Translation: CSVGGGQGAIGYTF.

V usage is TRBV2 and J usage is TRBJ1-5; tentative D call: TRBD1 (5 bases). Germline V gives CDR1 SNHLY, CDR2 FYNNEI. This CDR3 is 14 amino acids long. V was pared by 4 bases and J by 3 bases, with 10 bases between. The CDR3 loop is CASSGTGFNQPQHF. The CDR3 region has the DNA TGTGCCAGCAGTGGAACAGGCTTCAATCAGCCCCAGCATTTT. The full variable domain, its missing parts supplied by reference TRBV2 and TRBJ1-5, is EPEVTQTPSHQVTQMGQEVILRCVPISNHLYFYWYRQILGQKVEFLVSFYNNEISEKSEIFDDQFSVERPDGSNFTLKIRSTKLEDSAMYFCASSGTGFNQPQHFGDGTRLSIL.

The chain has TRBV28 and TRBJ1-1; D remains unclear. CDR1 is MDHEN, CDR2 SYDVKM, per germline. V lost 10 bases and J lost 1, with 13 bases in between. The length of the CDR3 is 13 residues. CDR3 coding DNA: TGTGCCACCTACGAGGGTTGGAACACTGAAGCTTTCTTT. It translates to CATYEGWNTEAFF.

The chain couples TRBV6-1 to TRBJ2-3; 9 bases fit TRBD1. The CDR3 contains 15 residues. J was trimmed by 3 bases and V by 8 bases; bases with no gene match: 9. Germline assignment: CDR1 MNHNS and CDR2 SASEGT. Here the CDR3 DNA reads TGTGCCAGCCAGGTGGGGGACAGGGAGACAGATACGCAGTATTTT. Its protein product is CASQVGDRETDTQYF.

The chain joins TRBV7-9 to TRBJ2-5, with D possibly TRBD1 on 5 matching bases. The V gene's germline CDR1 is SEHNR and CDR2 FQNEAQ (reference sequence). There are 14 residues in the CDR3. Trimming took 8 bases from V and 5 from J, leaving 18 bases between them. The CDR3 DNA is TGTGCCAGCGCTTGGGGCTCCAATGGGGAGACCCAGTACTTC. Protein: CASAWGSNGETQYF. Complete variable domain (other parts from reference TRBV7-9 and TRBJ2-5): DTGVSQNPRHKITKRGQNVTFRCDPISEHNRLYWYRQTLGQGPEFLTYFQNEAQLEKSRLLSDRFSAERPKGSFSTLEIQRTEQGDSAMYLCASAWGSNGETQYFGPGTRLLVL.